This T cell receptor beta chain originates from a study of T cell responses to AZD1222 COVID-19 vaccine. Regarding the study as a whole: Donors were chiefly white British, with a greater number of females, and clonal diversity was perhaps underestimated. Every sample of the repertoires postdated the peak T cell response. Unmutated regions of variants are reportedly targeted by nearly half of spike-specific TCRs.

Pooled in the analysis were second doses at about 4 or about 12 weeks. With respect to this clone: The target antigen is unknown.

Germline V lookup: CDR1 SGHRS, CDR2 YFSETQ. This CDR3 has 16 residues. V was pared by 4 bases and J by 6 bases, with 9 bases of the junction left unmatched. Clones were read by immunoSEQ multiplex PCR, and TCRdb kept only the in-frame ones, dropping some. The sample records tens of thousands of clones, roughly 88% being singletons. The sequence was obtained from an adult who received the AZD1222 COVID-19 vaccine. V usage is TRBV5-1 and J usage is TRBJ2-1; 11 bases line up with TRBD1. This specimen consisted of peripheral blood, obtained 28 days after the second AZD1222 dose. CDR3 coding DNA: TGCGCCAGCAGCGGCCCCGGGACAGGGGGGGGCAATGAGCAGTTCTTC. Its protein product is CASSGPGTGGGNEQFF.